This TCR beta chain comes out of a study of blood T cell repertoires in COVID-19. Study background: Nucleic acid was either cDNA or gDNA, and it came from T cells, B-cell-depleted T cells, or PBMCs.

The V gene lost 4 bases and the J gene lost 0 bases, with 7 bases spanning the gap. The CDR3 is 13 residues long. CDR1 is SGHRS and CDR2 is YFSETQ in the germline V gene. This clone was detected once. Study processing details: Amplifying reference gene primers gave estimates of nucleated cell counts. Only in-frame clones appear in the TCRdb table, and some are missing; sequencing was by immunoSEQ multiplex PCR. Clone size and the V and J calls come from that table; the DNA yielded D and trimming. The sample lists under 200,000 clones, more than 75% seen once, with around 2.3% in the top ten. The rearrangement links TRBV5-1 to TRBJ1-1, with no clear D. What was sequenced was peripheral blood. This clonotype originated in a man between 40 and 49 years old with active or convalescent COVID-19. The CDR3: CASSPSMNTEAFF. As DNA, the CDR3 is TGCGCCAGCAGCCCATCCATGAACACTGAAGCTTTCTTT.